The rows below give T cell receptor beta chains drawn from one sample of a study of shared clonotypes between healthy human individuals. The assay was immunoSEQ multiplex PCR, and TCRdb's table has in-frame clones only and misses some. The sample shows some 500,000 clones, around three quarters of them seen only once. Sequencing input: PBMCs. These receptors all stem from a woman in her 40s in good health. Some clones in this sample may be carry-over from other donors' samples. Each CDR3 is given with its conserved first and last residue. A D gene is named only where the DNA matches it firmly. Expanded clones get a size class; other rows say once, few or many, or leave the size out.

v_gene	d_gene	abundance	j_gene	CDR3nt	CDR3aa
TRBV5-1	.	.	TRBJ1-1	TGCGCCAGCAGCCCGCTCCAACTGGGAAACACTGAAGCTTTCTTT	CASSPLQLGNTEAFF
TRBV30	.	.	TRBJ2-2	TGTGCCTGGAATGGAAACCGGGACACCGGGGAGCTGTTTTTT	CAWNGNRDTGELFF
TRBV11-2	.	once	TRBJ1-6	TGTGCCAGCAGCTTACGGGACGCATACTATAATTCACCCCTCCACTTT	CASSLRDAYYNSPLHF
TRBV5-6	TRBD2	.	TRBJ2-5	TGTGCCAGCAGCTTGGGCCCGGGACTAGCGGATGAGACCCAGTACTTC	CASSLGPGLADETQYF
TRBV9	.	.	TRBJ2-2	TGTGCCAGCAGCAAGGGCCCCGGGGAGCTGTTTTTT	CASSKGPGELFF
TRBV5-4	TRBD2	.	TRBJ2-3	TGTGCCAGCAGCGCGGGAAAGCGGGACACAGATACGCAGTATTTT	CASSAGKRDTDTQYF
TRBV4-3	.	few	TRBJ1-1	TGCGCCAGCAGCTTGGCGATGAACACTGAAGCTTTCTTT	CASSLAMNTEAFF
TRBV7-7	.	few	TRBJ2-1	TGTGCCAGCAGCCCCGGGCCCTCCCTGGGCCTAAATGAGCAGTTCTTC	CASSPGPSLGLNEQFF
TRBV18	TRBD1	once	TRBJ1-1	TGTGCCAGCTCACCAGACAGGGGCACTGAAGCTTTCTTT	CASSPDRGTEAFF
TRBV18	TRBD2	.	TRBJ2-5	TGTGCCAGCTCCAGAGCGGGGCGACAAGAGACCCAGTACTTC	CASSRAGRQETQYF
TRBV5-6	TRBD2	.	TRBJ2-3	TGTGCCAGCAGCTTGGGGGACTACCGTAGCACAGATACGCAGTATTTT	CASSLGDYRSTDTQYF
TRBV9	TRBD1	.	TRBJ2-2	TGTGCCAGCAGCCCGAGGACAGGGGAAGGCGGGGAGCTGTTTTTT	CASSPRTGEGGELFF
TRBV5-1	.	.	TRBJ1-1	TGCGCCAGCAGCTCATCGTCGATCCCAGACACTGAAGCTTTCTTT	CASSSSSIPDTEAFF
TRBV11-2	TRBD2	.	TRBJ2-7	TGTGCCAGCAGCTTAACCCTAGCGGGAGTTCTCGAGCAGTACTTC	CASSLTLAGVLEQYF